This entry describes one TCR beta chain. These data belong to a study of blood T cell repertoires in COVID-19. The repertoire was sequenced with immunoSEQ multiplex PCR; TCRdb's copy has only in-frame clones and lacks some. The sample holds some 160,000 clones, less than 80% seen once. Trimming at V came to 6 bases and at J to 1 base, leaving 2 bases not matched to a gene. Germline-derived CDR1 and CDR2 are SNHLY and FYNNEI. There are 14 residues in the CDR3. This receptor was obtained from a woman aged 70-85 years in a cohort exposed to, infected with or recovered from COVID-19 (not recorded which). The chain links TRBV2 to TRBJ2-2, with 7 bases that match TRBD1. Sample: PBMCs or T cells enriched from blood (not recorded which). CDR3 sequence (DNA): TGTGCCAGCAGCCGGGACAGGAACACCGGGGAGCTGTTTTTT. Translating it yields CASSRDRNTGELFF.